The present TCR beta chain was sequenced within a study of T cell repertoires in cytomegalovirus infection. About the study: Indications came from public TCR beta signatures; they pointed to CMV infection and to a matching HLA type.

Points from the study as a whole: Across the ex vivo response, the dominant clonotypes were HLA-C-restricted CMV-specific TCR beta clonotypes. Of the TCR beta families, the public ones yielded a cumulative frequency that identified carriers of CMV plus the relevant HLA.

This CDR3 has 13 amino acids. Trimming stripped 6 bases from V and 5 bases from J, with 12 bases between. This clonotype was observed at least ten times. The antigen remains undetermined. TCRdb re-analysed the reads in MiXCR, keeping a single row per CDR3 protein. Here the sample spans about 920,000 distinct CDR3 sequences, more than 25% being singletons. The chain uses TRBV12-3 or TRBV12-4 and TRBJ2-3; D is unresolved. The sample in question was cultured CD8+ T cells from PBMCs, obtained from culture after CMV antigen stimulation. The TCR was taken from a human donor in good health (CMV status not recorded). Some clones in this sample may be carry-over from other donors' samples. This CDR3 reads CASSYLQVDTQYF. The DNA for the CDR3 is TGTGCCAGCAGCTACCTCCAGGTAGATACGCAGTATTTT.